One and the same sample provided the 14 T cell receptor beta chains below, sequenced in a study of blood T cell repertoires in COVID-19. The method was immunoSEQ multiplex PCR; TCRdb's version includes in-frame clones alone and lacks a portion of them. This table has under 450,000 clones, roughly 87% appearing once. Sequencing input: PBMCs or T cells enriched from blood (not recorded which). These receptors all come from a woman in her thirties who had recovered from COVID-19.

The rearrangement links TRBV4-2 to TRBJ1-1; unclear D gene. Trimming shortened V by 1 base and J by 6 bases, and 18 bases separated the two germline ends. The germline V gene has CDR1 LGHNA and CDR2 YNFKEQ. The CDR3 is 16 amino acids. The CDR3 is CASSQADGLVSAEAFF. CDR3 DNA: TGTGCCAGCAGCCAAGCCGACGGCCTGGTTAGCGCTGAAGCTTTCTTT.

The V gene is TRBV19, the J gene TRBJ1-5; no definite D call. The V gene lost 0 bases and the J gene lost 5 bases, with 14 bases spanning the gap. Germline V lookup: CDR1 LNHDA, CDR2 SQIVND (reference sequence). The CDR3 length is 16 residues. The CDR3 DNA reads TGTGCCAGTAGTATAGAACTTGCAGGATACTATCAGCCCCAGCATTTT. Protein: CASSIELAGYYQPQHF.

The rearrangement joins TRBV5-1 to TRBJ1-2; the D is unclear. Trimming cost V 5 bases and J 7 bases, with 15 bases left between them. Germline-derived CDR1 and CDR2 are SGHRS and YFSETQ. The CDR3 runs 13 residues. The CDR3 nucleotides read TGCGCCAGCAGGACGGAAGGGAGTGGTGGCTACACCTTC. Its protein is CASRTEGSGGYTF.

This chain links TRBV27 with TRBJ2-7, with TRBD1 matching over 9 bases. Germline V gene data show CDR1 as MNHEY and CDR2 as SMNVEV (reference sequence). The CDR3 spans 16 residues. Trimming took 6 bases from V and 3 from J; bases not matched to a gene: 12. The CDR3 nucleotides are TGTGCCAGCAGCATCCTCAGTGAGACAGGGGGCTACGAGCAGTACTTC. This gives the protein CASSILSETGGYEQYF.

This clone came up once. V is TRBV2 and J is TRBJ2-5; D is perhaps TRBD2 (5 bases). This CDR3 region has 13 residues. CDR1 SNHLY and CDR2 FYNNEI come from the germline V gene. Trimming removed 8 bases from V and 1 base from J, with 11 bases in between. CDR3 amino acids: CASAGLVQETQYF. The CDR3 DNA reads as TGTGCCAGCGCCGGACTCGTCCAAGAGACCCAGTACTTC.

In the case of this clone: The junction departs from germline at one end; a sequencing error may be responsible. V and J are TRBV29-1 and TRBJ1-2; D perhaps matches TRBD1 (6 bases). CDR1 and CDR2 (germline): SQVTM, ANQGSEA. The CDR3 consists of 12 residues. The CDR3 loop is CIAGQPSYGYTF. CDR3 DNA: TGTATAGCCGGACAGCCATCCTATGGCTACACCTTC. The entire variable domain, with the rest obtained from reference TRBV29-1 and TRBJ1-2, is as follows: SAVISQKPSRDICQRGTSLTIQCQVDSQVTMMFWYRQQPGQSLTLIATANQGSEATYESGFVIDKFPISRPNLTFSTLTVSNMSPEDSSIYLCIAGQPSYGYTFGSGTRLTVV.

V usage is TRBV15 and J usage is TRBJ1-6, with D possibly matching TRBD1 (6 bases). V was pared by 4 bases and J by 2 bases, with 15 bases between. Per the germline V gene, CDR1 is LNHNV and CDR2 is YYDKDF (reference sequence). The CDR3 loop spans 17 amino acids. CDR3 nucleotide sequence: TGTGCCACCAGCACAACATTACAGGGCACCTATAATTCACCCCTCCACTTT. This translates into CATSTTLQGTYNSPLHF.

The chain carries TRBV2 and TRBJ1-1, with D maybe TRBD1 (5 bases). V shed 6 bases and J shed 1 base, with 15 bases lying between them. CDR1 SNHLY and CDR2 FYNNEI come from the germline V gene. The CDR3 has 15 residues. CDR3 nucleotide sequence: TGTGCCAGCAGCGAACGGCAGGGAAGGAACACTGAAGCTTTCTTT. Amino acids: CASSERQGRNTEAFF.

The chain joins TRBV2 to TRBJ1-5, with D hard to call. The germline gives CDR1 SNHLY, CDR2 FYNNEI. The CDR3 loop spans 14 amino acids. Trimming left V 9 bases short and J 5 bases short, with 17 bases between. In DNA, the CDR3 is TGTGCCAGTAGGTGGGGAGGGAACTATCAGCCCCAGCATTTT. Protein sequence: CASRWGGNYQPQHF.

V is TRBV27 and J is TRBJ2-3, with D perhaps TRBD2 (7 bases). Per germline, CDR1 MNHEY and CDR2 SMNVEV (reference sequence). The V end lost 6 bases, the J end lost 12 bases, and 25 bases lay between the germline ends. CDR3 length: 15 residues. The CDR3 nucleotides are TGTGCCAGCAGCGAGAGGGGGGCCGGAGCGGGGACACAGTATTTT. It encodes CASSERGAGAGTQYF.

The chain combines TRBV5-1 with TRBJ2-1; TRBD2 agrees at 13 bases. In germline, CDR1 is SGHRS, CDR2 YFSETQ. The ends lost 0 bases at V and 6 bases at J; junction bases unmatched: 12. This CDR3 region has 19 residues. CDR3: CASSLAGTSGIVLGNEQFF. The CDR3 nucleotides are TGCGCCAGCAGCTTGGCAGGGACTAGCGGGATCGTTTTGGGCAATGAGCAGTTCTTC.

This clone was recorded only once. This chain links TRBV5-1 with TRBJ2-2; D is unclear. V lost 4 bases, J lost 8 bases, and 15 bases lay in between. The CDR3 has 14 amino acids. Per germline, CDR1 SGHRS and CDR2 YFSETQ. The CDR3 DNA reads TGCGCCAGCAGCGAGATGACTCAAGCTGGGGAGCTGTTTTTT. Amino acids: CASSEMTQAGELFF.

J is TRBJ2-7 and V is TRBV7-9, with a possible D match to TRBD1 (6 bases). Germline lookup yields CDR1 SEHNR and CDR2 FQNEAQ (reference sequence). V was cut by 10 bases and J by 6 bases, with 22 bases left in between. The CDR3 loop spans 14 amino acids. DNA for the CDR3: TGTGCCATCGAGGTTTCAGGGGTACGCGGCGAGCAGTACTTC. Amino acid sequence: CAIEVSGVRGEQYF.

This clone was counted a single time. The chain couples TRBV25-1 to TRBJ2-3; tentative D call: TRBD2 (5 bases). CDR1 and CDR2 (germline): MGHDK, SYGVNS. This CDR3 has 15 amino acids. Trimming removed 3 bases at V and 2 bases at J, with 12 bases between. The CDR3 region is CASSEASRNTDTQYF. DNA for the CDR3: TGTGCCAGCAGTGAGGCTAGCCGAAACACAGATACGCAGTATTTT.